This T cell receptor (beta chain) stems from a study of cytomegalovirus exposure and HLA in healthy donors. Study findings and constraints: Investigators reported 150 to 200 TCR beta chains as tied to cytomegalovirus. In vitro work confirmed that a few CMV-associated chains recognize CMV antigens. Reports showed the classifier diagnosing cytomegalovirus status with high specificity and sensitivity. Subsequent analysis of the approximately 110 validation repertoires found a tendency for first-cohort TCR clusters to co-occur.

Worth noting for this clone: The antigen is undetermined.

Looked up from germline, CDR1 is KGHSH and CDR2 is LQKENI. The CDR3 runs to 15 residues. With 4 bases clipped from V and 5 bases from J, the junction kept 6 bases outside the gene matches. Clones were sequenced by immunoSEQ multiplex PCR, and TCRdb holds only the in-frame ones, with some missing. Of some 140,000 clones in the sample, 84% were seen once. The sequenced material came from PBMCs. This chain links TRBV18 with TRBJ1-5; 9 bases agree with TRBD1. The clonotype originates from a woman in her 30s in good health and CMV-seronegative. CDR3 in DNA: TGTGCCAGCTCACGAACCCGGACAGGGGATCAGCCCCAGCATTTT. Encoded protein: CASSRTRTGDQPQHF.